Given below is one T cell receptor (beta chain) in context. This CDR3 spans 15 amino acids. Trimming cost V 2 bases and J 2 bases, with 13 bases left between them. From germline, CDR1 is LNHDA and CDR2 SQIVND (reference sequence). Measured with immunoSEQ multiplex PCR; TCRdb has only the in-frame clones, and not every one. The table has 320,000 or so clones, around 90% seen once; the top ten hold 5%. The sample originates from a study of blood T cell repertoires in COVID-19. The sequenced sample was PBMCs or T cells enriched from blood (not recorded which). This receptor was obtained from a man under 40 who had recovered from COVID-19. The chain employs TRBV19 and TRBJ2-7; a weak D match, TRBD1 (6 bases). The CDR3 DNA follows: TGTGCCAGTAGTATACGTGTGACAGGCGCCTACGAGCAGTACTTC. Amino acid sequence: CASSIRVTGAYEQYF.